These 8 T cell receptor beta chains were all obtained from the same sample, sequenced in a study of blood T cell repertoires in COVID-19. The table came from immunoSEQ multiplex PCR; TCRdb's copy has only in-frame clones and leaves some out. Of about 300,000 clones in the sample, around 90% were seen once. The sample comprised peripheral blood. The receptors derive from a man between 18 and 35 years old with active or convalescent COVID-19.

The gene calls are TRBV19 and TRBJ2-1; TRBD2 matches at 7 bases. Germline CDR1 and CDR2: LNHDA and SQIVND (reference sequence). After removal of 6 bases from V and 10 bases from J, the junction contained 9 bases not matched to a gene. The CDR3 length is 13 residues. In DNA form, the CDR3 reads TGTGCCAGTAGACGGCGGGGGTTAGAGGAGCAGTTCTTC. Protein: CASRRRGLEEQFF.

The V call is TRBV7-8, the J call TRBJ2-7; maybe TRBD1 (6 bases). V lost 2 bases, J lost 2 bases, and 16 bases lay in between. This CDR3 comprises 16 residues. Germline CDR1 and CDR2: SGHVS and FQNEAQ. Written as DNA, the CDR3 is TGTGCCAGCAGCTTATTCTGGGACAACCCTACCTACGAGCAGTACTTC. Translated, it gives CASSLFWDNPTYEQYF.

The chain is built from TRBV7-2 and TRBJ2-2, with D perhaps TRBD1 (5 bases). The germline V gene has CDR1 SGHTA and CDR2 FQGNSA. The CDR3 is 18 residues long. V lost 5 bases to trimming and J lost 0 bases, with 19 bases between them. CDR3 loop: CASSARVGLGPNTGELFF. CDR3 DNA: TGTGCCAGCAGCGCAAGGGTTGGTCTGGGGCCGAACACCGGGGAGCTGTTTTTT.

The chain links TRBV19 to TRBJ1-6; possibly TRBD1 for D (5 bases). The germline gives CDR1 LNHDA, CDR2 SQIVND (reference sequence). The CDR3 spans 15 residues. V was clipped by 6 bases and J by 3 bases, with 12 bases between them. CDR3 sequence (DNA): TGTGCCAGTAGGACAGCGCTTTTCTATAATTCACCCCTCCACTTT. It yields the protein CASRTALFYNSPLHF.

This clone was recorded only once. V gene TRBV27 combines with J gene TRBJ2-3; 10 bases agree with TRBD1. Germline V CDR1 and CDR2: MNHEY, SMNVEV (reference sequence). The length of the CDR3 is 18 residues. With 5 bases clipped from V and 6 bases from J, the junction kept 17 bases outside the gene matches. The CDR3 DNA follows: TGTGCCAGCAGTCGGGGCATCCGGGACAGGGGACAAATGGATACGCAGTATTTT. It translates to CASSRGIRDRGQMDTQYF.

The chain uses TRBV11-2 and TRBJ2-5; a weak D match, TRBD2 (5 bases). The length of the CDR3 is 13 residues. V lost 1 base, J lost 5 bases, and 8 bases lay in between. The germline V gene has CDR1 SGHAT and CDR2 FQNNGV. CDR3 in DNA: TGTGCCAGCAGCTTAGCGGGATTCGAGACCCAGTACTTC. Its translation is CASSLAGFETQYF.

This clone appeared a few times. The V gene is TRBV18, the J gene TRBJ1-5, with 10 bases lining up with TRBD1. The CDR3 runs to 16 residues. In germline, CDR1 is KGHSH, CDR2 LQKENI. V shed 4 bases and J 6 bases; nucleotides not matched to a gene: 9. The CDR3 sequence is CASSQSGTGAGQPQHF. CDR3 sequence (DNA): TGTGCCAGCTCACAGTCCGGGACAGGGGCAGGTCAGCCCCAGCATTTT.

This clone was detected only once. The chain uses TRBV2 and TRBJ1-2; no reliable D call. This CDR3 comprises 13 residues. Germline lookup yields CDR1 SNHLY and CDR2 FYNNEI. V was clipped by 2 bases and J by 7 bases, with 11 bases between them. The CDR3: CASSERADGGYTF. The CDR3 region has the DNA TGTGCCAGCAGTGAAAGAGCGGACGGTGGCTACACCTTC.